The clone carrying this TCR beta chain was recorded a few times. Its antigen remains unknown. The record originates from a study of OX40 agonist ivuxolimab in advanced cancers. Regarding the study as a whole: Expanded clones belonging to CD8+ T cells outnumbered, on average, those of CD4+. Some patients without response likewise showed low normalized clonal expansion.

Some clones are missing from TCRdb's copy, which holds only in-frame ones; the method was immunoSEQ multiplex PCR. In the table there are about 44,000 clones, about 80% of which are singletons. Trimming took 4 bases from V and 5 from J, leaving 8 bases between them. The CDR3 has 11 residues. The germline gives CDR1 SQVTM, CDR2 ANQGSEA. The material sequenced was CD4+ or CD8+ T cells sorted from blood, taken in a trial of the OX40 agonist ivuxolimab. The rearrangement links TRBV29-1 to TRBJ1-1; D remains unclear. The TCR comes from an adult with an advanced solid tumor such as melanoma, head and neck, liver or kidney cancer. In nucleotides, the CDR3 is TGCAGCGTTGTCTCGGTTACTGAAGCTTTCTTT. Translated, it gives CSVVSVTEAFF.